One sample yielded the 3 T cell receptor beta chains listed below, sequenced in a study of siplizumab effects on memory and regulatory T cells. The assay was immunoSEQ multiplex PCR, and TCRdb's table has in-frame clones only and misses some. The table lists around 95,000 clones, over 90% of them singletons. Material for sequencing was non-Treg CD4+ T cells sorted from blood. Every receptor here comes from a human donor in good health.

A word on this clone: At the DNA level, this CDR3 is encoded by other sequences in the same sample as well. The chain joins TRBV2 to TRBJ2-5; D call uncertain. The CDR3 length is 15 residues. The germline V and J ends were trimmed by 6 bases and 1 base, with 15 bases remaining between them. The germline gives CDR1 SNHLY, CDR2 FYNNEI. This CDR3 is CASSRQGQAQETQYF. CDR3 in DNA: TGTGCCAGCAGCCGACAAGGCCAGGCCCAAGAGACCCAGTACTTC.

The chain carries TRBV11-2 and TRBJ2-2; D not certain. The germline CDR1 and CDR2 sequences are SGHAT and FQNNGV. V lost 4 bases and J lost 3, with 15 bases in between. The length of the CDR3 is 16 residues. The CDR3 bases are TGTGCCAGCAGCTCTTTGGGCCGTACGGACACCGGGGAGCTGTTTTTT. Its protein is CASSSLGRTDTGELFF.

This clone was seen just once. The chain recombines TRBV9 with TRBJ2-1; D gene unclear. The germline V and J ends were trimmed by 1 base and 2 bases, with 4 bases remaining between them. Germline V gives CDR1 SGDLS, CDR2 YYNGEE. This CDR3 has 13 residues. In DNA form, the CDR3 reads TGTGCCAGCAGCGTAACCCCCTACAATGAGCAGTTCTTC. Translating gives CASSVTPYNEQFF.